This T cell receptor (beta chain) appears in the sequencing data of a study of blood T cell repertoires in COVID-19. Only in-frame clones appear in the TCRdb table, and some are missing; sequencing was by immunoSEQ multiplex PCR. The table lists about 150,000 clones, roughly 88% of them singletons, with 0.63% in the top ten. The CDR3 totals 13 residues. Between the trimmed V and J ends, which lost 2 bases and 2 bases, there was a span of 6 bases. From germline, CDR1 is MNHEY and CDR2 SVGAGI. As regards this clone: The same CDR3 is also encoded by other DNA sequences in this sample.

The J gene is TRBJ1-2, the V gene TRBV6-5; D might be TRBD1 (6 bases). The material sequenced was peripheral blood. The receptor was isolated from a man in his 60s with COVID-19, enrolled during active disease. In nucleotides, the CDR3 is TGTGCCAGCAGTTACGGACAGAACTATGGCTACACCTTC. This gives the protein CASSYGQNYGYTF.